The next 2 T cell receptor beta chains were all read from a single sample in a study of CD8 T cells in Susac syndrome. It was with random hexamers that about 0.45 to 1 ug RNA was reverse transcribed. TCRdb recomputed calls from the immunoSEQ multiplex PCR reads with MiXCR, one row per CDR3 protein. In the table there are 150,000 to 200,000 distinct CDR3 sequences, about 93% of which are singletons. The sequenced material came from CD4+ T cells from PBMCs. Receptors originate from a human donor in good health.

The chain couples TRBV9 to TRBJ2-7; either TRBD1 or TRBD2 may fit D (5 bases each). Trimming left V 0 bases short and J 0 bases short, with 10 bases between. The germline gives CDR1 SGDLS, CDR2 YYNGEE. The CDR3 extends over 15 amino acids. The CDR3 reads CASSVEPGSSYEQYF. The CDR3, as DNA: TGTGCCAGCAGCGTAGAGCCAGGGAGCTCCTACGAGCAGTACTTC. Using reference TRBV9 and TRBJ2-7 for the parts outside the CDR3, the full variable domain is DSGVTQTPKHLITATGQRVTLRCSPRSGDLSVYWYQQSLDQGLQFLIQYYNGEERAKGNILERFSAQQFPDLHSELNLSSLELGDSALYFCASSVEPGSSYEQYFGPGTRLTVT.

This chain connects TRBV6-2 or TRBV6-3 to TRBJ2-6, with D uncertain. The V end was cut by 6 bases, the J end by 4 bases, with 7 bases between. This CDR3 spans 13 amino acids. Germline lookup yields CDR1 MNHEY and CDR2 SVGEGT. The chain's CDR3 is CASRYAGANVLTF. In DNA form, the CDR3 reads TGTGCCAGCAGGTATGCGGGGGCCAACGTCCTGACTTTC.